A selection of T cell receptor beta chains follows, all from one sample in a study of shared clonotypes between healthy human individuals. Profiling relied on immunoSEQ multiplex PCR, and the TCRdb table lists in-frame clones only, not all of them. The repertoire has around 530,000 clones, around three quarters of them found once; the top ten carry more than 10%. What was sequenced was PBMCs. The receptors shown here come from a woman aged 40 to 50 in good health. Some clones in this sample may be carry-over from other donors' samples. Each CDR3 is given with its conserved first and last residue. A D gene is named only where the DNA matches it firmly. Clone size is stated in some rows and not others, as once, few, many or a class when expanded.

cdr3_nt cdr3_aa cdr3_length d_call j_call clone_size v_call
TGTGCCAGTAGTATCCGGGTCGGGGGCACTGAAGCTTTCTTT CASSIRVGGTEAFF 14 - TRBJ1-1 once TRBV19
TGTGCCAGCAGAGAGACAGGGAACTCTGGAAACACCATATATTTT CASRETGNSGNTIYF 15 TRBD1 TRBJ1-3 - TRBV6-1
TGTGCCAGCAGAACGGACGCAACCTACGAGCAGTACTTC CASRTDATYEQYF 13 - TRBJ2-7 - TRBV28
TGTGCCAGCAGCTTCACAGGGGGGAGCACTGAAGCTTTCTTT CASSFTGGSTEAFF 14 TRBD1 TRBJ1-1 - TRBV7-3
TGTGCCAGCAGCTTACGGGGGGCTAGGGAGACCCAGTACTTC CASSLRGARETQYF 14 - TRBJ2-5 - TRBV5-6
TGTGCCTGGAGTACTAGCTTCTCTGGAAACACCATATATTTT CAWSTSFSGNTIYF 14 - TRBJ1-3 - TRBV30
TGTGCCAGCAGCCCCCGACTAGCGGGAGCCCTTGAGCAGTTCTTC CASSPRLAGALEQFF 15 TRBD2 TRBJ2-1 - TRBV14
TGCGCCAGCAGCCAGGACTATCCCTTCATAGGGGAGCTGTTTTTT CASSQDYPFIGELFF 15 - TRBJ2-2 - TRBV4-3
TGCGCCAGCAGCCGGGACCGCTCCTACGAGCAGTACTTC CASSRDRSYEQYF 13 - TRBJ2-7 - TRBV5-1
TGTGCCAGCACCCCGAACACCCGGCGCACTGAAGCTTTCTTT CASTPNTRRTEAFF 14 - TRBJ1-1 - TRBV2
TGTGCCAGCAGCTCCCTCCGAACGGACAGGCCCTATGGCTACACCTTC CASSSLRTDRPYGYTF 16 TRBD1 TRBJ1-2 - TRBV11-2
TGTGCCGGGGACAAGAACACCGGGGAGCTGTTTTTT CAGDKNTGELFF 12 - TRBJ2-2 - TRBV21-1
TGTGCCAGCAGCTTGGGTGGGACTAGCGGGTACTACGAGCAGTACTTC CASSLGGTSGYYEQYF 16 TRBD2 TRBJ2-7 - TRBV11-2